A single sample is the source of the 23 T cell receptor beta chains below, sequenced in a study of T cell clonotyping in hematopoietic cell transplantation. Profiled with immunoSEQ multiplex PCR; TCRdb holds only in-frame clones, not every one. The sample lists tens of thousands of clones; around 95% were seen once. Material for sequencing was peripheral blood mononuclear cells. These receptors came from a woman between 45 and 65 years old in good health. Some clones in this sample may be carry-over from other donors' samples.

The V and J genes are TRBV5-6 and TRBJ2-3, with 9 bases matching TRBD1. The V gene's germline CDR1 is SGHDT and CDR2 YYEEEE. J was trimmed by 2 bases and V by 5 bases; bases with no gene match: 3. The CDR3 is 14 residues long. The CDR3 is CASSWDRVTDTQYF. As DNA, the CDR3 is TGTGCCAGCAGTTGGGACAGGGTCACAGATACGCAGTATTTT.

This clone showed up just once. The genes are TRBV7-2 and TRBJ2-7; tentatively, D is TRBD1 (6 bases). The CDR3 has 14 residues. The V end lost 1 base, the J end lost 6 bases, and 13 bases lay between the germline ends. Germline V lookup: CDR1 SGHTA, CDR2 FQGNSA. CDR3 protein: CASSLVQGYGEQYF. The CDR3 DNA reads TGTGCCAGCAGCTTAGTACAGGGATACGGCGAGCAGTACTTC. Full variable domain (remainder filled in from reference TRBV7-2 and TRBJ2-7): GAGVSQSPSNKVTEKGKDVELRCDPISGHTALYWYRQSLGQGLEFLIYFQGNSAPDKSGLPSDRFSAERTGGSVSTLTIQRTQQEDSAVYLCASSLVQGYGEQYFGPGTRLTVT.

The chain recombines TRBV7-2 with TRBJ1-6; D is uncertain. V lost 5 bases and J lost 10, with 18 bases in between. Germline V gene data show CDR1 as SGHTA and CDR2 as FQGNSA. The CDR3 covers 15 residues. The CDR3 bases are TGTGCCAGCAGCCCACCCCCTTCGGTAGGCTCACCCCTCCACTTT. This gives the protein CASSPPPSVGSPLHF. The full variable domain, with the rest looked up from reference TRBV7-2 and TRBJ1-6, is GAGVSQSPSNKVTEKGKDVELRCDPISGHTALYWYRQSLGQGLEFLIYFQGNSAPDKSGLPSDRFSAERTGGSVSTLTIQRTQQEDSAVYLCASSPPPSVGSPLHFGNGTRLTVT.

The chain uses TRBV29-1 and TRBJ1-3; D is unresolved. CDR3 length: 11 amino acids. Trimming took off 7 bases at V and 8 bases at J, with 12 bases between the two ends. Looked up from germline, CDR1 is SQVTM and CDR2 is ANQGSEA. The DNA of the CDR3 is TGCAGCGAAGACGGGGAGGACACCATATATTTT. Translation: CSEDGEDTIYF.

The chain carries TRBV7-2 and TRBJ2-7; TRBD1 aligns across 10 bases. CDR3 length: 14 amino acids. The V gene end was trimmed by 1 base and the J gene end by 4 bases; junction bases not matched to a gene: 1. The germline CDR1 and CDR2 sequences are SGHTA and FQGNSA. The CDR3 DNA reads TGTGCCAGCAGCTTAGGGGGACAGGGGTACGAGCAGTACTTC. Encoded protein: CASSLGGQGYEQYF.

The rearrangement links TRBV7-9 to TRBJ2-4, with 10 bases that match TRBD1. The V gene end was trimmed by 5 bases and the J gene end by 1 base; junction bases not matched to a gene: 5. The CDR3 has 16 amino acids. Germline V lookup: CDR1 SEHNR, CDR2 FQNEAQ (reference sequence). CDR3 sequence reads: CASSLTGGWAKNIQYF. The CDR3 nucleotides read TGTGCCAGCAGCCTGACAGGGGGCTGGGCCAAAAACATTCAGTACTTC.

J is TRBJ1-5 and V is TRBV11-2; perhaps TRBD1 as D (5 bases). The V gene's germline CDR1 is SGHAT and CDR2 FQNNGV. The CDR3 contains 14 residues. Trimming pared 4 bases from V and 9 bases from J, leaving 16 bases between. CDR3: CASSSSTGGGPQHF. As DNA, the CDR3 is TGTGCCAGCAGCTCTAGTACTGGGGGGGGGCCCCAGCATTTT.

The rearrangement links TRBV2 to TRBJ1-1; the D is unclear. Between the trimmed V and J ends, which lost 7 bases and 7 bases, there was a span of 13 bases. This CDR3 has 12 residues. Germline-derived CDR1 and CDR2 are SNHLY and FYNNEI. CDR3 in DNA: TGTGCCAGCAAGGTTGGGCAGTTTGAAGCTTTCTTT. Translated, it gives CASKVGQFEAFF.

The V call is TRBV7-3, the J call TRBJ2-5; D possibly corresponds to TRBD1 (5 bases). The V and J ends lost 5 bases and 4 bases respectively, with 11 bases between them. This CDR3 comprises 13 residues. Germline V gives CDR1 SGHTA, CDR2 FQGTGA. CDR3 bases: TGTGCCAGCAGCGCGACAGTGCGAGAGACCCAGTACTTC. It specifies CASSATVRETQYF.

This clone was recorded a few times. The chain is built from TRBV7-2 and TRBJ2-3; D unclear. Trimming took off 4 bases at V and 2 bases at J, with 10 bases between the two ends. CDR3 length: 14 residues. The germline gives CDR1 SGHTA, CDR2 FQGNSA. The DNA for the CDR3 is TGTGCCAGCAGCTCCGGGTTGCCCACAGATACGCAGTATTTT. Translated: CASSSGLPTDTQYF.

This chain links TRBV11-3 with TRBJ2-3; D may correspond to TRBD1 or TRBD2 (6 bases each). In germline, CDR1 is SGHNT, CDR2 YENEEA. Trimming pared 3 bases from V and 4 bases from J, leaving 14 bases between. This CDR3 is built from 15 residues. In DNA, the CDR3 is TGTGCCAGCAGCTTTGGGGGGCGGAAGGCAGATACGCAGTATTTT. Its protein is CASSFGGRKADTQYF.

The chain is built from TRBV5-1 and TRBJ1-3; weak D call: TRBD1 (6 bases). CDR1 SGHRS and CDR2 YFSETQ come from the germline V gene. This CDR3 has 16 residues. Trimming took off 4 bases at V and 0 bases at J, with 14 bases between the two ends. This chain's CDR3 is CASSRDGDNSGNTIYF. CDR3 bases: TGCGCCAGCAGCCGAGACGGGGACAACTCTGGAAACACCATATATTTT.

This clone appeared a single time. The CDR3 sequence is CASSQGQLTEAFF. The CDR3 nucleotides are TGTGCCAGCAGTCAAGGACAGCTCACTGAAGCTTTCTTT. This sequence joins TRBV6-5 and TRBJ1-1, with D possibly TRBD1 on 6 matching bases. The V gene lost 5 bases and the J gene lost 4 bases, with 11 bases spanning the gap. The CDR3 is 13 amino acids. Germline V gene data show CDR1 as MNHEY and CDR2 as SVGAGI.

The chain links TRBV7-2 to TRBJ2-7, with 9 bases lining up with TRBD2. The germline CDR1 and CDR2 sequences are SGHTA and FQGNSA. Trimming removed 5 bases from V and 6 bases from J; junction bases left unmatched: 11. This CDR3 has 15 amino acids. Here the CDR3 reads CASSPNPETSGEQYF. CDR3 DNA sequence: TGTGCCAGCAGCCCTAACCCGGAGACTAGCGGCGAGCAGTACTTC.

This chain uses TRBV7-2 with TRBJ1-2, with TRBD1 as a possible D gene (6 bases). Deletions cut 6 bases from V and 3 bases from J, with 14 bases between. Germline V CDR1 and CDR2: SGHTA, FQGNSA. This CDR3 is 14 amino acids long. The DNA for the CDR3 is TGTGCCAGCAGGTCGGGGGGCACGGACTATGGCTACACCTTC. This gives the protein CASRSGGTDYGYTF.

V and J are TRBV7-2 and TRBJ2-1, with 8 nucleotides matching TRBD2. The CDR3 has 16 amino acids. Germline trimming cut 5 bases from V and 5 bases from J; bases unmatched to any gene: 11. The germline V gene encodes CDR1 SGHTA and CDR2 FQGNSA. CDR3 residues: CASSLRTSRHHNEQFF. The CDR3 DNA reads as TGTGCCAGCAGCCTTCGGACTAGCCGCCATCACAATGAGCAGTTCTTC.

The rearrangement joins TRBV6-5 to TRBJ2-7; 10 bases align to TRBD2. With V trimmed by 1 base and J by 3 bases, 6 bases remained unmatched. CDR1 and CDR2 from the germline V gene are MNHEY and SVGAGI. This CDR3 contains 16 residues. CDR3 sequence (DNA): TGTGCCAGCAGTTACTTCGCTAGCGGGGGATTCTACGAGCAGTACTTC. This gives the protein CASSYFASGGFYEQYF.

This rearrangement joins TRBV9 to TRBJ1-2; D call uncertain. Trimming removed 0 bases at V and 0 bases at J, with 9 bases between. The CDR3 has 15 residues. Germline V CDR1 and CDR2: SGDLS, YYNGEE. CDR3 nucleotide sequence: TGTGCCAGCAGCGTAGCTGGGGAAGCTAACTATGGCTACACCTTC. Protein product: CASSVAGEANYGYTF.

The CDR3 nucleotides are TGTGCCAGCAGCTTGGGGGCTGGTGAGACCCAGTACTTC. Translation gives CASSLGAGETQYF. The chain has TRBV5-4 and TRBJ2-5; D remains unclear. V lost 0 bases, J lost 5 bases, and 8 bases lay in between. This CDR3 is 13 amino acids long. Germline V gives CDR1 SGHNT, CDR2 YYREEE (reference sequence).

The CDR3 reads CSAGTASLRGQYF. The CDR3 bases are TGCAGCGCCGGGACAGCAAGTCTACGAGGGCAGTACTTC. The chain employs TRBV29-1 and TRBJ2-7, with TRBD1 identical over 7 bases. The CDR3 spans 13 residues. The V and J ends lost 7 bases and 9 bases, in that order; junction bases with no gene match: 15. CDR1 and CDR2 (germline): SQVTM, ANQGSEA.

CDR3 DNA sequence: TGTGCCAGCAGTGACTCAACGGGGGCGTCCGGGGAGCTGTTTTTT. This encodes CASSDSTGASGELFF. The chain uses TRBV6-4 and TRBJ2-2; D is perhaps TRBD1 or TRBD2 (6 bases each). Deletions cut 0 bases from V and 6 bases from J, with 11 bases between. Germline V CDR1 and CDR2: MRHNA, SNTAGT. The CDR3 is 15 amino acids.

The chain employs TRBV11-2 and TRBJ1-4; TRBD1 is a possible D gene (6 bases). The CDR3 runs to 14 residues. Germline-derived CDR1 and CDR2 are SGHAT and FQNNGV. Between the trimmed V and J ends, which lost 7 bases and 8 bases, there was a span of 17 bases. The DNA of the CDR3 is TGTGCCAGCACCCAGGGGTTGTCACGCGAAAAACTGTTTTTT. Protein sequence: CASTQGLSREKLFF.

This CDR3 is CATSREDEIGYEQYF. The CDR3 DNA reads as TGTGCCACCAGCAGAGAGGATGAGATCGGCTACGAGCAGTACTTC. The chain is built from TRBV15 and TRBJ2-7; the D is unclear. Germline V gene sequence: CDR1 LNHNV, CDR2 YYDKDF (reference sequence). Between the trimmed V and J ends, which lost 0 bases and 3 bases, there was a span of 12 bases. The CDR3 runs 15 residues.